Listed below are T cell receptor beta chains from one sample, sequenced in a study of blood T cells in healthy people across ages. TCRdb called the 5' RACE reads again in MiXCR, with one record for every CDR3 protein. Among about 840,000 distinct CDR3 sequences listed, 25% to 30% were seen once. This sample also belongs to another study, concerning T cells of mothers and their children.

What was sequenced was blood. Receptors were obtained from a middle-aged woman in good health. CDR3s include the opening cysteine and the closing phenylalanine or tryptophan.

J gene	CDR3 length	V gene	CDR3 protein
TRBJ2-7	13	TRBV20-1	CSARDPDRGEQYF
TRBJ1-1	11	TRBV10-3	CAIRGGTEAFF
TRBJ2-7	14	TRBV18	CANSLGQGLGEQYF
TRBJ2-7	13	TRBV6-6	CAGRRSLYCEQYF
TRBJ2-3	14	TRBV5-1	CASSGTDSTDTQYF
TRBJ2-3	16	TRBV11-1	CASSLILGPPVDTQYF
TRBJ2-7	15	TRBV4-3	CASSQDRGLAHEQYF
TRBJ1-5	15	TRBV4-1	CASSPLGLSNQPQHF
TRBJ1-2	13	TRBV2	CASRAGPSYGYTF
TRBJ2-5	15	TRBV11-2	CASSLAPSSGETQYF
TRBJ2-3	13	TRBV5-1	CASSSPSTDTQYF
TRBJ2-3	17	TRBV7-2	CASSLAIAGGPIDTQYF
TRBJ2-1	13	TRBV5-1	CASTTGGGNEQFF
NA	14	TRBV20-1	CSAIQGSSYNEQYF
TRBJ1-5	15	TRBV28	CASSSPYHSNQPQHF
TRBJ2-7	17	TRBV5-1	CASSFSAGTGILFEQYF
TRBJ1-4	15	TRBV7-9	CASSLDGGPEEKLFF
TRBJ2-7	15	TRBV28	CASSPTGLLGSGQYF
TRBJ1-2	13	TRBV12-3/TRBV12-4	CASTDEGIYGYTF
TRBJ2-3	15	TRBV12-3/TRBV12-4	CASSFPLAAADTQYF
TRBJ2-2	15	TRBV24-1	CATSEAGKNTGELFF
TRBJ1-2	12	TRBV28	CASVTGPYGYTF
TRBJ2-5	12	TRBV20-1	CSAPKLGSSQYF
TRBJ2-5	17	TRBV11-3	CASSLGRGPRNQETQYF
TRBJ2-1	12	TRBV2	CASSGLHNEQFF
TRBJ2-7	16	TRBV7-3	CASSLPSGPSYNEQYF
TRBJ2-5	16	TRBV7-2	CASSLGGGLYQETQYF
TRBJ2-3	16	TRBV21-1	CASSKQGQVGTDTQYF
TRBJ2-7	14	TRBV6-1	CASDVGLAGPEQYF
TRBJ2-7	15	TRBV4-1	CASSQPTGAGYEQYF
TRBJ2-3	13	TRBV6-5	CASSYGGTDTQYF
TRBJ2-5	17	TRBV4-1	CASSRLTSGGAGETQYF
TRBJ2-7	13	TRBV20-1	CSARGQGSGEQYF
TRBJ1-2	16	TRBV11-3	CASSLVRQGKCDGYTF
TRBJ1-5	16	TRBV7-8	CASSLARWGSNQPQHF
TRBJ2-2	12	TRBV6-4	CASGDNTGELFF
TRBJ2-4	16	TRBV11-2	CASSLEIAQAKNIQYF
TRBJ1-2	17	TRBV7-2	CASSSHPGRGLNYGYTF
TRBJ2-7	16	TRBV5-1	CASSLIGGQGTYEQYF
TRBJ2-7	14	TRBV5-6	CASSARNNYYEQYF
TRBJ2-7	14	TRBV10-3	CAISGVIAPYEQYF
TRBJ2-1	16	TRBV7-9	CASSTPLGGRHNEQFF
TRBJ1-2	12	TRBV20-1	CSARDTAPGYTF
TRBJ2-1	16	TRBV20-1	CGASPPSGVPTNEQFF
TRBJ2-1	15	TRBV6-5	CASSGSGGPSNEQFF
TRBJ2-7	11	TRBV20-1	CSAGEGDEQYF
TRBJ2-3	16	TRBV7-2	CASSFRTSGSTDTQYF
TRBJ2-3	14	TRBV5-1	CASSERGGSDTQYF
TRBJ1-2	15	TRBV9	CASSVSRDSTYGYTF
TRBJ2-1	12	TRBV7-2	CASSLERAYQFF
TRBJ2-7	15	TRBV5-1	CASSLGRGGSPEQYF
TRBJ1-1	16	TRBV5-1	CASSLAEGGANTEAFF
TRBJ1-2	15	TRBV6-2/TRBV6-3	CASTEGDRPNYGYTF
TRBJ1-1	15	TRBV15	CATSPNKKMDTEAFF
TRBJ2-4	17	TRBV7-9	CASSSREVAGGENIQYF